This entry lists 30 T cell receptor beta chains sequenced from one sample in a study of cytomegalovirus exposure and HLA in healthy donors. In the PCR, 60 Vbeta and 13 Jbeta primers were used. TCRdb keeps only in-frame clones here, not all; method: immunoSEQ multiplex PCR. The table has about 110,000 clones, 65% to 85% seen once. The sample taken for sequencing was PBMCs. The receptor set was obtained from a man younger than 45 in good health and CMV-seronegative.

The J gene is TRBJ2-7, the V gene TRBV5-1, with D maybe TRBD2 (6 bases). Germline V gene sequence: CDR1 SGHRS, CDR2 YFSETQ. Trimming stripped 4 bases from V and 2 bases from J, with 16 bases between. CDR3 length: 15 residues. The CDR3, as DNA: TGCGCCAGCAGCACGACGAGCGGGCTTACCTACGAGCAGTACTTC. Amino acid sequence: CASSTTSGLTYEQYF. The full variable domain, its missing parts supplied by reference TRBV5-1 and TRBJ2-7, is KAGVTQTPRYLIKTRGQQVTLSCSPISGHRSVSWYQQTPGQGLQFLFEYFSETQRNKGNFPGRFSGRQFSNSRSEMNVSTLELGDSALYLCASSTTSGLTYEQYFGPGTRLTVT.

The chain has TRBV6-1 and TRBJ1-2; tentative D call: TRBD1 (5 bases). The V end was cut by 9 bases, the J end by 2 bases, with 13 bases between. The CDR3 is 13 amino acids. Germline values: CDR1 MNHNS, CDR2 SASEGT. CDR3: CARSVTVNYGYTF. DNA for the CDR3: TGTGCCAGATCAGTGACAGTGAACTATGGCTACACCTTC.

This chain joins TRBV27 and TRBJ2-7; 9 nucleotides align to TRBD1. The CDR3 has 14 residues. J gave up 1 base and V 6 bases, and 4 bases lay outside the gene matches. CDR1 is MNHEY, CDR2 SMNVEV, per germline (reference sequence). CDR3 in amino acids: CASRKGTGSYEQYF. The CDR3 bases are TGTGCCAGCAGAAAAGGGACAGGGTCCTACGAGCAGTACTTC.

The CDR3 coding sequence is TGTGCCTGGAGTGACCCCCCCGGGGGCTACACCTTC. Its translation is CAWSDPPGGYTF. The V gene is TRBV30, the J gene TRBJ1-2; D unclear. The CDR3 covers 12 residues. Trimming cost V 1 base and J 8 bases, with 11 bases left between them. The germline V gene encodes CDR1 GTSNPN and CDR2 SVGIG (reference sequence).

The chain couples TRBV15 to TRBJ1-5; perhaps TRBD1 as D (5 bases). Germline V gene sequence: CDR1 LNHNV, CDR2 YYDKDF (reference sequence). The CDR3 has 15 amino acids. Trimming took off 0 bases at V and 1 base at J, with 7 bases between the two ends. The DNA of the CDR3 is TGTGCCACCAGCAGAGAGGGGGGGAGCAATCAGCCCCAGCATTTT. Protein: CATSREGGSNQPQHF. Combining the CDR3 with reference TRBV15 and TRBJ1-5 gives the whole variable domain DAMVIQNPRYQVTQFGKPVTLSCSQTLNHNVMYWYQQKSSQAPKLLFHYYDKDFNNEADTPDNFQSRRPNTSFCFLDIRSPGLGDTAMYLCATSREGGSNQPQHFGDGTRLSIL.

This clone was picked up a small number of times. J is TRBJ1-1 and V is TRBV6-5; TRBD1 is a possible D gene (6 bases). CDR3 length: 13 residues. Germline V gene lookup returns CDR1 MNHEY and CDR2 SVGAGI. The germline V and J ends were trimmed by 6 bases and 2 bases, with 10 bases remaining between them. The CDR3 DNA follows: TGTGCCAGCAGAGGACAGAAAAACACTGAAGCTTTCTTT. It translates to CASRGQKNTEAFF.

This clone has a single count. This chain uses TRBV27 with TRBJ1-6; TRBD1 matches at 9 bases. From germline, CDR1 is MNHEY and CDR2 SMNVEV (reference sequence). The CDR3 totals 15 residues. V was pared by 6 bases and J by 7 bases, with 7 bases of the junction left unmatched. CDR3 nucleotide sequence: TGTGCCAGCAGGGAATGGGACAGGGAAAATTCACCCCTCCACTTT. Translated, it gives CASREWDRENSPLHF.

This rearrangement joins TRBV7-9 to TRBJ1-2; weak D call: TRBD1 (6 bases). Germline CDR1 reads SEHNR; CDR2 reads FQNEAQ (reference sequence). Trimming cost V 4 bases and J 5 bases, with 17 bases left between them. The CDR3 is made up of 15 amino acids. This CDR3 reads CASSSGGGGGYGYTF. The CDR3, as DNA: TGTGCCAGCAGCTCCGGGGGAGGGGGGGGATATGGCTACACCTTC.

This chain joins TRBV29-1 and TRBJ2-2, with 7 bases matching TRBD1. V dropped 6 bases and J dropped 6; count of bases not matched to a gene: 16. This CDR3 region has 16 residues. Per the germline V gene, CDR1 is SQVTM and CDR2 is ANQGSEA. CDR3 sequence: CSVRGNGQEEPGELFF. The CDR3 DNA reads as TGCAGCGTCCGGGGAAATGGACAGGAGGAACCCGGGGAGCTGTTTTTT.

The rearrangement joins TRBV5-4 to TRBJ2-1; no firm D call. V was trimmed by 8 bases and J by 8 bases, leaving 11 bases between them. The CDR3 has 11 amino acids. The V gene's germline CDR1 is SGHNT and CDR2 YYREEE (reference sequence). The CDR3 sequence is CASLTEHEQFF. For the CDR3, the DNA is TGTGCCAGTCTTACCGAGCATGAGCAGTTCTTC.

This clone was counted between two and nine times. The genes are TRBV6-1 and TRBJ1-3; 7 positions match TRBD1. Per the germline V gene, CDR1 is MNHNS and CDR2 is SASEGT. The CDR3 consists of 14 residues. Trimming cost V 5 bases and J 4 bases; bases outside gene matches: 5. CDR3 protein: CASSSDRAGNTIYF. The CDR3 coding sequence is TGTGCCAGCAGTTCCGACAGGGCCGGAAACACCATATATTTT.

This clone was observed a single time. V gene TRBV6-6 combines with J gene TRBJ1-4; 8 bases are shared with TRBD1. After removal of 6 bases from V and 2 bases from J, the junction contained 8 bases not matched to a gene. CDR3 length equals 16 residues. Germline lookup yields CDR1 MNHNY and CDR2 SVGAGI (reference sequence). The chain's CDR3 is CASRPGQGLTNEKLFF. The CDR3 bases are TGTGCCAGCAGACCCGGACAGGGTTTGACTAATGAAAAACTGTTTTTT.

The chain has TRBV7-9 and TRBJ2-6, with 8 bases matching TRBD1. V gave up 1 base and J gave up 1 base; unmatched junction bases: 3. Germline CDR1 is SEHNR and CDR2 is FQNEAQ (reference sequence). The CDR3 covers 17 residues. CDR3 residues: CASSLGQGLSGANVLTF. The CDR3 DNA is TGTGCCAGCAGCTTAGGACAGGGGTTGTCTGGGGCCAACGTCCTGACTTTC.

The chain joins TRBV30 to TRBJ1-2; 9 nucleotides align to TRBD1. The CDR3 runs to 13 residues. The trim removed 2 bases at V and 7 bases at J, leaving 5 bases unmatched. Germline V lookup: CDR1 GTSNPN, CDR2 SVGIG (reference sequence). For the CDR3, the DNA is TGTGCCTGGAGTATCGGGACAGGGTCTGGCTACACCTTC. Protein product: CAWSIGTGSGYTF.

The chain couples TRBV7-2 to TRBJ2-7; D is perhaps TRBD2 (5 bases). There are 16 residues in the CDR3. Germline assignment: CDR1 SGHTA and CDR2 FQGNSA. The V gene lost 1 base and the J gene lost 2 bases, with 15 bases spanning the gap. The DNA for the CDR3 is TGTGCCAGCAGCTTAGGCCCCGGCGGGTCTACCTACGAGCAGTACTTC. It codes for CASSLGPGGSTYEQYF.

The chain employs TRBV27 and TRBJ2-7, with 7 bases matching TRBD2. Germline V gives CDR1 MNHEY, CDR2 SMNVEV (reference sequence). V lost 8 bases and J lost 2; bases outside the gene matches: 3. The length of the CDR3 is 12 residues. DNA of the CDR3: TGTGCCAGCGGCGGGAGCCCCTACGAGCAGTACTTC. Its translation is CASGGSPYEQYF.

The chain uses TRBV19 and TRBJ2-1; 9 nucleotides match TRBD2. V lost 5 bases and J lost 8; bases outside the gene matches: 13. Germline V CDR1 and CDR2: LNHDA, SQIVND (reference sequence). The CDR3 runs to 16 residues. CDR3 in DNA: TGTGCCAGTAGTTCGCCCGCGGGCGGGGGGGTATATGAGCAGTTCTTC. It codes for CASSSPAGGGVYEQFF.

J is TRBJ2-3 and V is TRBV10-1, with D uncertain. CDR3 size: 12 residues. Per germline, CDR1 WNHNN and CDR2 SYGVQD (reference sequence). V lost 4 bases, J lost 6 bases, and 8 bases lay in between. The CDR3 DNA reads TGCGCCAGCAGTGTGACTGGGGATACGCAGTATTTT. Translating it yields CASSVTGDTQYF.

The chain employs TRBV19 and TRBJ1-1; 7 nucleotides align to TRBD1. CDR3 size: 14 residues. The germline CDR1 and CDR2 sequences are LNHDA and SQIVND (reference sequence). J was trimmed by 3 bases and V by 5 bases; bases with no gene match: 6. As DNA, the CDR3 is TGTGCCAGTAGTTCGTCCGGGACAGACACTGAAGCTTTCTTT. This translates into CASSSSGTDTEAFF.

The chain recombines TRBV9 with TRBJ2-5, with 9 bases matching TRBD1. The CDR3 is 16 residues long. The V segment lost 3 bases and the J segment 4 bases; nucleotides outside the gene matches: 10. The V gene's germline CDR1 is SGDLS and CDR2 YYNGEE. CDR3: CASSARRQGGRETQYF. Written as DNA, the CDR3 is TGTGCCAGCAGCGCCCGCCGACAGGGGGGTAGAGAGACCCAGTACTTC.

The count of this clone is one. The chain is built from TRBV19 and TRBJ2-7; tentative D call: TRBD2 (6 bases). Trimming took off 5 bases at V and 0 bases at J, with 11 bases between the two ends. The CDR3 runs 14 residues. The germline CDR1 and CDR2 sequences are LNHDA and SQIVND (reference sequence). The CDR3 protein is CASSAGGSSYEQYF. The CDR3 DNA is TGTGCCAGTAGTGCAGGAGGGAGCTCCTACGAGCAGTACTTC.

This clone was picked up a small number of times. The chain couples TRBV6-5 to TRBJ2-7; D is possibly TRBD2 (5 bases). Trimming pared 5 bases from V and 7 bases from J, leaving 15 bases between. The germline CDR1 and CDR2 sequences are MNHEY and SVGAGI. There are 13 residues in the CDR3. Here the CDR3 reads CASSRLASGEQYF. DNA of the CDR3: TGTGCCAGCAGTCGCCTTGCGAGCGGAGAGCAGTACTTC.

The table lists this clone with a count of one. The chain employs TRBV29-1 and TRBJ2-2, with D perhaps matching TRBD2 (6 bases). Germline CDR1 and CDR2: SQVTM and ANQGSEA. CDR3 length: 11 residues. V was pared by 5 bases and J by 6 bases, with 7 bases between. The CDR3 nucleotides read TGCAGCGTTTGGGGGGCCGGGGAGCTGTTTTTT. Translating it yields CSVWGAGELFF.

The genes are TRBV19 and TRBJ2-7; 10 bases are a match to TRBD2. CDR1 is LNHDA and CDR2 is SQIVND in the germline V gene (reference sequence). With V trimmed by 3 bases and J by 0 bases, 5 bases remained unmatched. The CDR3 spans 16 residues. The CDR3 nucleotides are TGTGCCAGTAGTATTGAAAGCGGGGGGGGCTCCTACGAGCAGTACTTC. This codes for CASSIESGGGSYEQYF. Looking up the rest from reference TRBV19 and TRBJ2-7 gives the full variable domain: DGGITQSPKYLFRKEGQNVTLSCEQNLNHDAMYWYRQDPGQGLRLIYYSQIVNDFQKGDIAEGYSVSREKKESFPLTVTSAQKNPTAFYLCASSIESGGGSYEQYFGPGTRLTVT.

DNA of the CDR3: TGTGCCAGCAGCTCCGGACCAGGGGCCTACGAGCAGTACTTC. This encodes CASSSGPGAYEQYF. The J gene is TRBJ2-7, the V gene TRBV5-5, with D maybe TRBD1 (6 bases). CDR1 and CDR2 from the germline V gene are SGHKS and YYEKEE (reference sequence). V was cut by 3 bases and J by 2 bases, with 12 bases left in between. The CDR3 contains 14 residues.

The V call is TRBV23-1, the J call TRBJ1-2; 11 bases are shared with TRBD1. TRBV23-1 is reported as an ORF; its role is uncertain. There are 17 residues in the CDR3. V lost 4 bases and J lost 6; bases outside the gene matches: 13. The CDR3 is CASSPAIRDRGDHGYTF. For the CDR3, the DNA is TGCGCCAGCAGTCCTGCAATACGGGACAGGGGGGATCATGGCTACACCTTC.

This rearrangement joins TRBV7-2 to TRBJ2-5; D is perhaps TRBD2 (5 bases). Trimming took 2 bases from V and 1 from J, leaving 11 bases between them. CDR1 and CDR2 (germline): SGHTA, FQGNSA. CDR3 length: 15 residues. The CDR3 nucleotides are TGTGCCAGCAGCTTACGTTCGAGCGGCCAAGAGACCCAGTACTTC. This translates into CASSLRSSGQETQYF.

Only a few counts were recorded for this clone. The chain employs TRBV10-2 and TRBJ2-2, with D possibly being TRBD1 (5 bases). CDR3 length: 13 residues. Per the germline V gene, CDR1 is WSHSY and CDR2 is SAAADI. The V end was cut by 7 bases, the J end by 6 bases, with 12 bases between. CDR3 in DNA: TGCGCCAGCAACTTCGCAGGGTCCGGGGAGCTGTTTTTT. It translates to CASNFAGSGELFF.

This sequence joins TRBV5-1 and TRBJ1-1; tentatively, D is TRBD1 (6 bases). The germline V gene has CDR1 SGHRS and CDR2 YFSETQ. The CDR3 consists of 16 residues. Trimming pared 0 bases from V and 1 base from J, leaving 13 bases between. Here the CDR3 DNA reads TGCGCCAGCAGCTTGGGGGGGCGGGCCCCGAACACTGAAGCTTTCTTT. Amino acid sequence: CASSLGGRAPNTEAFF.

This chain connects TRBV30 to TRBJ2-3; tentative D call: TRBD1 (5 bases). Trimming took 2 bases from V and 2 from J, leaving 11 bases between them. CDR3 length: 14 residues. In germline, CDR1 is GTSNPN, CDR2 SVGIG (reference sequence). The CDR3 sequence: CAWSRQSNTDTQYF. The CDR3, as DNA: TGTGCCTGGAGTAGACAGAGTAACACAGATACGCAGTATTTT.